Presented here are 8 T cell receptor beta chains from one specimen sequenced in a study of blood T cell repertoires in COVID-19. Using immunoSEQ multiplex PCR, the repertoire was profiled, and TCRdb retains in-frame clones only, with some absent. The data contain 110,000 to 150,000 clones, approximately 88% of them singletons. Sequencing was carried out using PBMCs or T cells enriched from blood (not recorded which). The receptors shown here come from a man aged 40-55 years with acute COVID-19.

The chain links TRBV5-1 to TRBJ2-7; TRBD1 agrees at 8 bases. The CDR3 has 14 amino acids. Germline trimming cut 4 bases from V and 5 bases from J; bases unmatched to any gene: 8. Germline values: CDR1 SGHRS, CDR2 YFSETQ. DNA for the CDR3: TGCGCCAGCAGCCTGGACAGGGAGAGCCACGAGCAGTACTTC. Protein product: CASSLDRESHEQYF.

This chain uses TRBV2 with TRBJ1-1; D may be TRBD1 (6 bases). The CDR3 length is 13 residues. The V end lost 3 bases, the J end lost 6 bases, and 11 bases lay between the germline ends. Germline V lookup: CDR1 SNHLY, CDR2 FYNNEI. The CDR3 here is CASSEARQAEAFF. CDR3 in DNA: TGTGCCAGCAGTGAGGCGAGACAGGCTGAAGCTTTCTTT.

This clone appeared a few times. The genes are TRBV30 and TRBJ2-6; 8 bases map to TRBD1. Germline CDR1 reads GTSNPN; CDR2 reads SVGIG (reference sequence). Trimming took 3 bases from V and 0 from J; bases not matched to a gene: 7. The CDR3 spans 17 residues. This CDR3 reads CAWRRTGHYSGANVLTF. The CDR3 bases are TGTGCCTGGAGGAGGACAGGGCATTACTCTGGGGCCAACGTCCTGACTTTC.

The gene calls are TRBV7-2 and TRBJ2-1; D may be TRBD2 (6 bases). This CDR3 is built from 13 residues. V dropped 8 bases and J dropped 10 bases, with 18 bases sitting between them. Germline V CDR1 and CDR2: SGHTA, FQGNSA. This chain's CDR3 is CASAILRGGEQFF. In nucleotides, the CDR3 is TGTGCCAGCGCAATCCTTCGAGGAGGGGAGCAGTTCTTC. The full variable domain, with the rest looked up from reference TRBV7-2 and TRBJ2-1, is GAGVSQSPSNKVTEKGKDVELRCDPISGHTALYWYRQSLGQGLEFLIYFQGNSAPDKSGLPSDRFSAERTGGSVSTLTIQRTQQEDSAVYLCASAILRGGEQFFGPGTRLTVL.

The chain couples TRBV24-1 to TRBJ2-3; D unclear. The CDR3 has 14 residues. The germline gives CDR1 KGHDR, CDR2 SFDVKD. V was clipped by 4 bases and J by 2 bases, with 9 bases between them. The CDR3 nucleotides read TGTGCCACCAGTGACCCCTTAAACACAGATACGCAGTATTTT. Translating gives CATSDPLNTDTQYF.

This rearrangement joins TRBV28 to TRBJ2-7; D not certain. The ends were cut back, 5 bases at V and 9 bases at J, with 11 bases in the middle. From germline, CDR1 is MDHEN and CDR2 SYDVKM. The CDR3 has 11 amino acids. The CDR3 sequence is CASSAPYGQYF. The DNA for the CDR3 is TGTGCCAGCAGTGCGCCTTATGGGCAGTACTTC. The full variable domain, its missing parts supplied by reference TRBV28 and TRBJ2-7, is DVKVTQSSRYLVKRTGEKVFLECVQDMDHENMFWYRQDPGLGLRLIYFSYDVKMKEKGDIPEGYSVSREKKERFSLILESASTNQTSMYLCASSAPYGQYFGPGTRLTVT.

The V gene is TRBV4-1, the J gene TRBJ1-6; 7 bases align to TRBD1. The CDR3 consists of 17 residues. V trimming: 5 bases; J trimming: 2 bases; junction bases outside the gene matches: 9. The V gene's germline CDR1 is MGHRA and CDR2 YSYEKL. Written as DNA, the CDR3 is TGCGCCAGCAGCGTCGTTCGGACAGGCCCCTATAATTCACCCCTCCACTTT. It codes for CASSVVRTGPYNSPLHF.

This clone was observed once. This sequence joins TRBV19 and TRBJ2-6; no clear D. The germline gives CDR1 LNHDA, CDR2 SQIVND (reference sequence). V lost 1 base and J 1 base, leaving 8 bases between the germline ends. The CDR3 has 16 amino acids. The CDR3 loop is CASSIAPRSGANVLTF. The DNA of the CDR3 is TGTGCCAGTAGTATAGCTCCTAGGTCTGGGGCCAACGTCCTGACTTTC.